This record covers a single T cell receptor beta chain. There is no known antigen for this receptor. Per-nucleotide qualities are absent, and no much larger clonotype sits a single base away. The CDR3 regions of human TCRbeta chains were analyzed by immunosequencing. The study's own analysis went as follows. TCRs in the repertoires were matched against a reference library of SARS-CoV-2-specific TCRs that had been generated with the MIRA antigen-specificity platform. Breadth was defined as the fraction of unique TCRs that were SARS-CoV-2-associated, and depth was defined as the fraction of total T cells that were SARS-CoV-2-associated. Using the MIRA data, each spike-specific TCR was mapped to the spike region that the TCR reacts to and placed in a CD4 or CD8 class. Log10-transformed breadth and depth values were compared by one-way ANOVA with Sidak's multiple comparisons tests. Imported from immuneACCESS, the table was reduced by TCRdb to in-frame sequences with V and J called. These copies leave out some clones; in studies compared against another copy, an unresolved V gene accounts for under half, and the cause of the remainder is not known. V, J and clone size are taken as reported in that table, and D and trimming were inferred from the DNA itself. In this sample the table shows 130,000 or so clones, about nine tenths of which occur a single time. The ten largest clones capture approximately 20% of the sample.

The time point label on this specimen signifies: baseline before first vaccination. Samples from vaccinated people were obtained from the UK trials COV001 and COV002, which included a single-blind randomized controlled phase 2/3 trial of AZD1222 (ChAdOx1 nCoV-19) in healthy adults. For TCRbeta chain sequencing, PBMC samples from trial participants were taken at day 0 and at day 28 after the second dose. These data are taken from a study of T cell responses to AZD1222 COVID-19 vaccine (dated by TCRdb to about 2021). Study-wide context: AZD1222 recipients whose second dose came at about 4 weeks and those whose second dose came at about 12 weeks were combined into one group, since spike-specific TCR depth and breadth did not differ between the two schedules. Trial participants were enrolled by age into 18-55, 56-69 and 70-plus year subgroups, with roughly 160, 29 and 62 TCR-sequenced participants respectively. A total of about 230 trial participants underwent TCR sequencing, of whom roughly 210 received two doses of AZD1222 and around 26 received two doses of the MenACWY control vaccine.

What the authors observed across the whole study: Reportedly, close to half of the unique spike-specific TCRs recognized epitopes lying outside the regions that are mutated in the B.1.351 and B.1.1.7 variants. A significant rise in spike-specific TCR breadth and depth was observed after two AZD1222 doses relative to day 0 and relative to MenACWY recipients. In the small 56-69-year group, the increase in depth fell short of significance, most likely because of low power. Conclusions about previously exposed vaccinees are limited because only six or seven AZD1222 recipients were SARS-CoV-2 seropositive at baseline. Because no day 14 peak-response samples were available, the repertoires could be characterized only after the peak T cell response. Participants were mostly white British, with more females than males. The authors suggested clonal diversity may have been underestimated. The vaccine-associated CD4 TCRs covered the entire spike protein, and the dominant responses fell in regions 160-218 and 743-854.

The V end loses 2 bases and the J end loses 7 bases, and a stretch of 9 bases separates them. CDR1 and CDR2, per the germline V gene, are SGHTA and FQGTGA. The CDR3 contains 13 residues, cysteine and phenylalanine counted. Only CDR3 DNA is held: 39 bases, read in frame from base 1. This chain joins TRBV7-3 to TRBJ2-1; the D gene is possibly TRBD2, with 6 bases matching. The sample was peripheral blood, taken on day 0 of AZD1222 vaccination. This receptor was taken from an adult in good health. This receptor has the CDR3 CASSLGGPNEQFF. The nucleotide sequence reads TGTGCCAGCAGCTTAGGAGGGCCTAATGAGCAGTTCTTC.